These 2 T cell receptor beta chains were sequenced from one sample in a study of blood T cells in healthy people across ages. A sample-barcoded 5' primer and a J-beta primer mix were used in a second PCR of roughly 7 to 12 cycles. TCRdb analysed the 5' RACE reads with MiXCR anew, one entry per CDR3 protein. The data show about 1.8 million distinct CDR3 sequences, around 50% seen once. Sequences were obtained from blood. Receptors were obtained from a woman aged 40 to 55 in good health.

This clonotype has only a few counts. The chain couples TRBV12-5 to TRBJ2-5; D assignment may be TRBD1 or TRBD2 (5 bases each). V shed 6 bases and J shed 5 bases, with 19 bases lying between them. The germline V gene encodes CDR1 LGHNT and CDR2 FRNRAP. The CDR3 contains 15 residues. The CDR3 loop is CASGPGRRDEETQYF. The CDR3 DNA follows: TGTGCTAGTGGCCCCGGGCGCCGGGACGAGGAGACCCAGTACTTC.

V is TRBV5-1 and J is TRBJ2-1; 9 nucleotides match TRBD1. The V gene end was trimmed by 3 bases and the J gene end by 6 bases; junction bases not matched to a gene: 7. Germline CDR1 is SGHRS and CDR2 is YFSETQ. The CDR3 length is 15 residues. CDR3 DNA: TGCGCCAGCAGCTCTGGACAGGGGCTGGGCAATGAGCAGTTCTTC. Translation: CASSSGQGLGNEQFF.